Each of the 2 T cell receptor beta chains below was sequenced from the same sample in a study of beta chain features in type 1 diabetes. As every portion of the isolated RNA was reverse transcribed, the sequencing read expressed TCRB transcripts. Clones were read by immunoSEQ multiplex PCR, and TCRdb kept only the in-frame ones, dropping some. The data contain around 340,000 clones, roughly 8% of them singletons. Sequencing was carried out using central memory CD4+ T cells from blood. The receptors stem from a woman in her late teens or twenties in good health.

This clone occurred a few times. The chain joins TRBV28 to TRBJ2-7; 9 bases align to TRBD1. The germline CDR1 and CDR2 sequences are MDHEN and SYDVKM. The trim removed 10 bases at V and 10 bases at J, leaving 20 bases unmatched. The CDR3 length is 15 residues. The CDR3 loop is CATSPGTGRRNHQYF. The CDR3, as DNA: TGTGCCACCTCCCCCGGGACAGGGCGTAGGAATCACCAGTACTTC.

This clone appeared a few times. The chain recombines TRBV9 with TRBJ1-3; no clear D. This CDR3 comprises 18 residues. Germline V lookup: CDR1 SGDLS, CDR2 YYNGEE. V was pared by 4 bases and J by 0 bases, with 20 bases between. The DNA of the CDR3 is TGTGCCAGCAGCCCGTTTCCCTTGGAACAGAGCTCTGGAAACACCATATATTTT. Amino acid sequence: CASSPFPLEQSSGNTIYF.